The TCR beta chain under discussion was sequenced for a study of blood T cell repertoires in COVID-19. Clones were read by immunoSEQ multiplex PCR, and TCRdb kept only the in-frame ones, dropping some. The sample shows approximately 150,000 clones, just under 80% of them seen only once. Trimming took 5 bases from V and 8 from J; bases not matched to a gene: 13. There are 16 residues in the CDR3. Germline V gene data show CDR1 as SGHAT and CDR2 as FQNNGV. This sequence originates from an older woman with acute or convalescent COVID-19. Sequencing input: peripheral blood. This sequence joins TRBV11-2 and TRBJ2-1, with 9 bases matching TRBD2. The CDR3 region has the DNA TGTGCCAGCAGCCCTATTATGGGACTAGCATCGGATGAGCAGTTCTTC. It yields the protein CASSPIMGLASDEQFF.